The entry that follows covers one T cell receptor (beta chain) sequence. This sample was taken from a study of shared clonotypes between healthy human individuals. Trimming shortened V by 0 bases and J by 2 bases, and 13 bases separated the two germline ends. The CDR3 has 16 residues. The germline gives CDR1 LNHNV, CDR2 YYDKDF (reference sequence). Source study methods: ImmunoSEQ only sent back junction sequences with no quality scores, so filtering was done differently. Libraries were prepared by immunoSEQ multiplex PCR; TCRdb keeps only in-frame clonotypes and omits some of them. V and J calls and clone size are as listed in that table; D and trimming were resolved from the DNA. The sample holds 650,000 to 750,000 clones; approximately 79% are singletons and the top ten take about 2%.

The clonotype comes from a woman aged 25-40 years in good health. The V gene is TRBV15, the J gene TRBJ2-5; the D is unclear. Sequenced input: memory CD4+ T cells sorted from blood. Subset meaning: CD45RA-negative fraction. The CDR3 DNA follows: TGTGCCACCAGCAGAGACGACTGGAAGGAGCAAGAGACCCAGTACTTC. It encodes CATSRDDWKEQETQYF.